This T cell receptor beta chain was sequenced for a study of tumor-infiltrating lymphocytes in oesophageal squamous cell carcinoma. Using its own MiXCR run on the PCR reads, TCRdb lists one record per CDR3 protein. This table holds some 11,000 distinct CDR3 sequences, around 53% found once. The CDR3 contains 17 residues. V lost 3 bases, J lost 0 bases, and 15 bases lay in between. Germline V CDR1 and CDR2: SGHAT, FQNNGV. The genes are TRBV11-2 and TRBJ2-1; D remains unclear. Material: esophageal tumor tissue. The origin of this receptor is a female donor with esophageal squamous cell carcinoma. CDR3 bases: TGTGCCAGCAGCTTGCAGGCGGTCCGGAGCTCCTACAATGAGCAGTTCTTC. This sequence encodes CASSLQAVRSSYNEQFF.